This record covers a single TCR beta chain. Its specificity is not known. This specimen belongs to a study of OX40 agonist ivuxolimab in advanced cancers. On the study more broadly: Of mixed ages from about 23 to 85 and averaging approximately 60 years, the group was 65% to 85% male.

Whole-study findings and limits: CD8+ T cells were the subset that, on average, had more expanded clones than CD4+.

The table came from immunoSEQ multiplex PCR; TCRdb's copy has only in-frame clones and leaves some out. The sample carries about 79,000 clones, around 90% recorded once. Trimming cost V 0 bases and J 0 bases, with 8 bases left between them. Per the germline V gene, CDR1 is SGHRS and CDR2 is YFSETQ. This CDR3 has 15 residues. The sequenced sample was CD4+ or CD8+ T cells sorted from blood, obtained in a trial of the OX40 agonist ivuxolimab. The clonotype originates from an adult with an advanced solid tumor such as melanoma, head and neck, liver or kidney cancer. This chain connects TRBV5-1 to TRBJ2-3; D is unclear. Here the CDR3 reads CASSLGGPSTDTQYF. The CDR3 nucleotides read TGCGCCAGCAGCTTGGGCGGTCCAAGCACAGATACGCAGTATTTT.